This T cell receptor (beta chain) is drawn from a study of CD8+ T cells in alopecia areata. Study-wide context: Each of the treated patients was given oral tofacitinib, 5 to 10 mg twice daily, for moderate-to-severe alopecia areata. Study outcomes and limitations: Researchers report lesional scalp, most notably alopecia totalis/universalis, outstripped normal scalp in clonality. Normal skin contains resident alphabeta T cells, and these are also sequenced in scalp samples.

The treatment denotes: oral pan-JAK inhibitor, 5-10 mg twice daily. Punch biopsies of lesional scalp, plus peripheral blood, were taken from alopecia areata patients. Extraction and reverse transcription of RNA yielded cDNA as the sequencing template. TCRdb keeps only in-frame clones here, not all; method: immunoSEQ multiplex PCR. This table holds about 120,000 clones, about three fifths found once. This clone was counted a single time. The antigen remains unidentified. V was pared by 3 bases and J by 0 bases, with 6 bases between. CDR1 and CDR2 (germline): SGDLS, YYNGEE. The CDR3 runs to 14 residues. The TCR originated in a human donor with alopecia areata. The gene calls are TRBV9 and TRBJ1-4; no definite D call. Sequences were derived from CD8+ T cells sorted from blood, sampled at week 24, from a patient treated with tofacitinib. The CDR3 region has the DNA TGTGCCAGCAGCGAATTTGCAACTAATGAAAAACTGTTTTTT. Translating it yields CASSEFATNEKLFF. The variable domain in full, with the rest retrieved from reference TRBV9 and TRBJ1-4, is DSGVTQTPKHLITATGQRVTLRCSPRSGDLSVYWYQQSLDQGLQFLIQYYNGEERAKGNILERFSAQQFPDLHSELNLSSLELGDSALYFCASSEFATNEKLFFGSGTQLSVL.